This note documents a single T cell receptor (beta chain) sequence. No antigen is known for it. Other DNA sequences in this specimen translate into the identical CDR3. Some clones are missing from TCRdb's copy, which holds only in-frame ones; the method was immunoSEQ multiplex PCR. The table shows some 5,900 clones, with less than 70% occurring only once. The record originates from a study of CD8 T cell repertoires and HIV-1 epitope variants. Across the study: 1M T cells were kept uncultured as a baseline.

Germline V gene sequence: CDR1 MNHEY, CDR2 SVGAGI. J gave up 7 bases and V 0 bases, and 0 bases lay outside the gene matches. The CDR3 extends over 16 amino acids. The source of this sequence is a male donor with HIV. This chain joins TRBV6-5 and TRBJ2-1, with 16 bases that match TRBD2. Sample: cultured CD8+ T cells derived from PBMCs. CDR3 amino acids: CASSYSGLAGGNEQFF. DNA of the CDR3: TGTGCCAGCAGTTACTCGGGACTAGCGGGGGGGAATGAGCAGTTCTTC.